Listed below are T cell receptor beta chains from one sample, sequenced in a study of identical twins. TCRdb re-called the 5' RACE reads through MiXCR, storing one row per CDR3 protein. The sample shows 220,000 or so distinct CDR3 sequences, 5.5% to 7% of them seen only once. The same sample was also used in a study of yellow fever vaccine responses in identical twins.

Sequencing used memory (CD45RO+) T cells sorted from blood. These receptors were taken from a woman aged 18-29 years in good health. Each CDR3 is given with its conserved first and last residue. The D gene is left open where the match is weak. Size tells how often a clone was seen (once, few, many) or the class of an expanded clone, and some rows leave it out.

d_gene	j_gene	abundance	v_gene	CDR3aa	CDR3nt
NA	TRBJ2-3	NA	TRBV20-1	CSARDLGQGGTDTQYF	TGCAGTGCTAGAGATCTCGGCCAGGGGGGGACAGATACGCAGTATTTT
NA	TRBJ1-2	NA	TRBV28	CASSLLLTSGAGGYTF	TGTGCCAGCAGTTTACTACTAACTTCAGGGGCGGGGGGCTACACCTTC
TRBD1	TRBJ1-1	many	TRBV3-1	CASSPSDRGTEAFF	TGTGCCAGCAGCCCATCGGACAGGGGCACTGAAGCTTTCTTT
NA	TRBJ2-2	many	TRBV7-2	CASSATGTNTGELFF	TGTGCCAGCAGCGCTACCGGGACAAACACCGGGGAGCTGTTTTTT
TRBD2	TRBJ2-5	few	TRBV2	CASSGLAAGETQYF	TGTGCCAGCAGTGGACTAGCGGCGGGGGAGACCCAGTACTTC
NA	TRBJ1-5	NA	TRBV6-4	CASSQQGFPNQPQHF	TGTGCCAGCAGCCAACAGGGATTTCCAAATCAGCCCCAGCATTTT
NA	TRBJ2-1	many	TRBV6-1	CASFPWLAANEQFF	TGTGCCAGCTTTCCCTGGTTAGCGGCCAATGAGCAGTTCTTC
TRBD1	TRBJ2-1	few	TRBV11-3	CASSLVVKQGIYNEQFF	TGTGCCAGCAGCTTAGTGGTGAAACAGGGGATCTACAATGAGCAGTTCTTC
NA	TRBJ2-7	NA	TRBV10-3	CATTPRVDYEQYF	TGTGCCACCACCCCTCGTGTTGACTACGAGCAGTACTTC
NA	TRBJ1-4	NA	TRBV5-4	CASSLDKGEKLFF	TGTGCCAGCAGTTTGGACAAGGGGGAAAAACTGTTTTTT
NA	TRBJ2-5	many	TRBV15	CATSRDGVLQETQYF	TGTGCCACCAGCAGAGATGGAGTCCTCCAAGAGACCCAGTACTTC
NA	TRBJ2-5	few	TRBV5-1	CASSLPLQGPSETQYF	TGCGCCAGCAGCTTGCCCCTCCAGGGTCCGTCAGAGACCCAGTACTTC
NA	TRBJ2-7	few	TRBV2	CASRRSLEAYEQYF	TGTGCCAGCCGCCGTAGCTTAGAAGCCTACGAGCAGTACTTC
TRBD2	TRBJ2-3	NA	TRBV7-8	CASSSENTGTSARTQYF	TGTGCCAGCAGCTCCGAGAACACCGGGACTAGCGCCAGAACGCAGTATTTT
TRBD2	TRBJ2-2	NA	TRBV12-3/TRBV12-4	CTICPSSGVHANTGELFF	TGTACCATCTGCCCTTCTAGCGGGGTTCACGCGAACACCGGGGAGCTGTTTTTT
NA	TRBJ1-6	NA	TRBV18	CASSTQGTGPLHF	TGTGCCAGCTCAACTCAAGGGACGGGACCCCTCCACTTT
TRBD1	TRBJ1-6	few	TRBV28	CASSLLSGTGLHF	TGTGCCAGCAGTTTATTGTCCGGGACAGGGCTCCACTTT
NA	TRBJ2-5	NA	TRBV7-2	CASSLGGGRETQYF	TGTGCCAGCAGCTTGGGGGGGGGCCGCGAGACCCAGTACTTC
NA	TRBJ2-5	few	TRBV24-1	CATSDLGDHQETQYF	TGTGCCACCAGTGATTTGGGGGACCACCAAGAGACCCAGTACTTC
TRBD2	TRBJ2-3	NA	TRBV28	CASSHAIGLGTDTQYF	TGTGCCAGCAGTCACGCAATAGGACTAGGCACAGATACGCAGTATTTT
TRBD1	TRBJ2-3	NA	TRBV5-4	CASLRGDRGTDTQYF	TGTGCCAGCCTCCGCGGCGACAGGGGGACAGATACGCAGTATTTT
NA	TRBJ2-5	NA	TRBV18	CASSYGDRKTQYF	TGTGCCAGCTCGTATGGGGATCGCAAGACCCAGTACTTC
TRBD2	TRBJ2-7	few	TRBV12-3/TRBV12-4	CASSPLAGGPEQYF	TGTGCCAGCAGCCCACTAGCGGGAGGTCCGGAGCAGTACTTC
NA	TRBJ2-5	NA	TRBV7-8	CASSDTGTHGRETQYF	TGTGCCAGCAGCGACACCGGGACCCACGGGAGAGAGACCCAGTACTTC
TRBD1	TRBJ2-3	NA	TRBV12-3/TRBV12-4	CASSSGQGTSDTQYF	TGTGCCAGCAGTTCAGGACAGGGAACCTCAGATACGCAGTATTTT
NA	TRBJ2-2	NA	TRBV5-5	CATPPRGELFF	TGTGCCACCCCTCCCCGCGGGGAGCTGTTTTTT
NA	TRBJ2-1	few	TRBV29-1	CSVEEGNNEQFF	TGCAGCGTTGAGGAGGGGAACAATGAGCAGTTCTTC
TRBD2	TRBJ2-1	NA	TRBV25-1	CASSEDLAGGFNEQFF	TGTGCCAGCAGTGAAGATCTAGCGGGGGGGTTCAATGAGCAGTTCTTC
NA	TRBJ1-1	many	TRBV28	CASSPAKGNTEAFF	TGTGCCAGCAGTCCTGCCAAAGGGAACACTGAAGCTTTCTTT
TRBD2	TRBJ2-7	few	TRBV5-1	CASSPRGGAGGTYEQYF	TGCGCCAGCAGCCCCCGGGGGGGAGCGGGAGGAACCTACGAGCAGTACTTC
NA	TRBJ2-1	few	TRBV10-3	CAISEGLDQNEQFF	TGTGCCATCAGTGAAGGTCTAGACCAGAATGAGCAGTTCTTC
NA	TRBJ1-2	many	TRBV20-1	CSARGGGYTF	TGCAGTGCTAGAGGTGGTGGCTACACCTTC
NA	TRBJ2-1	many	TRBV12-3/TRBV12-4	CASRYPVQGNEQFF	TGTGCCAGCAGATACCCCGTCCAAGGCAATGAGCAGTTCTTC
NA	TRBJ1-2	many	TRBV10-3	CAISVEGYGYTF	TGTGCCATCAGTGTAGAAGGCTATGGCTACACCTTC
NA	TRBJ1-2	NA	TRBV10-1	CASSESPGHKGYTF	TGCGCCAGCAGTGAGTCCCCGGGACATAAGGGCTACACCTTC
NA	TRBJ2-1	many	TRBV6-5	CASSYSIARNEQFF	TGTGCCAGCAGTTACTCGATCGCCCGCAATGAGCAGTTCTTC
NA	TRBJ2-5	few	TRBV9	CASSVGASSQETQYF	TGTGCCAGCAGCGTAGGTGCTAGCAGCCAAGAGACCCAGTACTTC
TRBD2	TRBJ2-3	NA	TRBV20-1	CSASGGGTTDTQYF	TGCAGTGCTAGCGGGGGGGGGACCACAGATACGCAGTATTTT
TRBD2	TRBJ2-2	many	TRBV29-1	CSVVGGRVNTGELFF	TGCAGCGTTGTGGGCGGGAGGGTCAACACCGGGGAGCTGTTTTTT